The 23 T cell receptor beta chains given below trace back to one sample, sequenced in a study of Ad26.COV2.S vaccination and SARS-CoV-2 variants (dated by TCRdb to the early 2020s). The treatment or condition tag for this specimen amounts to: about 20 received Ad26.COV2.S at low or high dose, single or two shots; 5 received placebo; per-sample allocation not given. For vaccine and placebo recipients, repertoires were sequenced using samples collected on day 63 after the first injection. Receptor amplification or capture employed the immunoSEQ multiplex PCR assay. TCRdb mirrors the immuneACCESS table, restricted to in-frame sequences. Some clones are absent from its copies; in checked studies, under half trace to an unresolved V gene, and the reason for the others is unknown. Counted in this sample were 380,000 or so clones; 83% of them appeared once. The top ten constitute approximately 7% of the sample.

Source: peripheral blood, taken in a trial of Ad26.COV2.S vaccine versus placebo. The receptors derive from a person aged 18 to 59 who received the Ad26.COV2.S COVID-19 vaccine or a placebo.

CDR3 DNA sequence: TGCGCCAGCAGCCCGTCAGGGGCGGGGACCGGGGAGCTGTTTTTT. Its protein product is CASSPSGAGTGELFF. This rearrangement joins TRBV10-2 to TRBJ2-2; possibly TRBD1 or TRBD2 for D (6 bases each). CDR3 length: 15 amino acids. Between the trimmed V and J ends, which lost 6 bases and 5 bases, there was a span of 16 bases. Germline-derived CDR1 and CDR2 are WSHSY and SAAADI.

The chain joins TRBV21-1 to TRBJ2-1; the D call in the table, TRBD2, was not verified against the DNA. TRBV21-1 is an annotated pseudogene. The CDR3 length is 15 residues. The CDR3 DNA reads TGTGCCAGCAACTCGGTAAGGGAGCCCTACAATGAGCAGTTCTTC. Its translation: CASNSVREPYNEQFF.

The V gene is TRBV21-1, the J gene TRBJ1-2. TRBV21-1 is labeled a pseudogene. CDR3 length: 13 residues. Here the CDR3 reads CASPRGGDYGYTF. DNA of the CDR3: TGTGCCAGCCCTCGGGGCGGCGACTATGGCTACACCTTC.

The V and J genes are TRBV27 and TRBJ2-3, with D tentatively TRBD1 or TRBD2 (6 bases each). This CDR3 has 15 amino acids. Per the germline V gene, CDR1 is MNHEY and CDR2 is SMNVEV (reference sequence). V was clipped by 2 bases and J by 3 bases, with 12 bases between them. CDR3 DNA: TGTGCCAGCAGTTTAAATCGGGGGCGGACAGATACGCAGTATTTT. Translation: CASSLNRGRTDTQYF.

Written as DNA, the CDR3 is TGTGCCAGCAGGGGAGGGAGGACCACCGGGGAGCTGTTTTTT. Translated, it gives CASRGGRTTGELFF. The chain employs TRBV11-3 and TRBJ2-2; TRBD2 matches 7 bases. CDR1 and CDR2 from the germline V gene are SGHNT and YENEEA. CDR3 length: 14 amino acids. J lost 4 bases, V lost 6 bases, and 5 bases had no gene match.

The V gene is TRBV27, the J gene TRBJ1-1, with a tentative D call TRBD1 (6 bases). The CDR3 contains 15 residues. Trimming shortened V by 6 bases and J by 2 bases, and 16 bases separated the two germline ends. The germline CDR1 and CDR2 sequences are MNHEY and SMNVEV (reference sequence). Here the CDR3 reads CASRSLGGPNTEAFF. The CDR3 bases are TGTGCCAGCAGAAGTCTAGGGGGGCCCAACACTGAAGCTTTCTTT.

This rearrangement joins TRBV3-1 (or the pseudogene TRBV3-2) to TRBJ2-1; a weak D match, TRBD1 (6 bases). Germline V gene data show CDR1 as LGHDT and CDR2 as YNNKEL (reference sequence). V lost 1 base and J lost 9, with 16 bases in between. The CDR3 spans 15 residues. In DNA, the CDR3 is TGTGCCAGCAGCCAAGGGAGCGGCCCCAGGGGTGAGCAGTTCTTC. This sequence encodes CASSQGSGPRGEQFF.

The chain is built from TRBV28 and TRBJ2-5; no clear D. CDR1 is MDHEN and CDR2 is SYDVKM in the germline V gene. V gave up 6 bases and J gave up 4 bases, with 12 bases separating them. This CDR3 contains 13 residues. The DNA of the CDR3 is TGTGCCAGCAGGTTACTTCCGGCAGAGACCCAGTACTTC. This codes for CASRLLPAETQYF. Combining the CDR3 with reference TRBV28 and TRBJ2-5 gives the whole variable domain DVKVTQSSRYLVKRTGEKVFLECVQDMDHENMFWYRQDPGLGLRLIYFSYDVKMKEKGDIPEGYSVSREKKERFSLILESASTNQTSMYLCASRLLPAETQYFGPGTRLLVL.

The chain employs TRBV5-6 and TRBJ1-2, with D uncertain. Germline V gene data show CDR1 as SGHDT and CDR2 as YYEEEE. With 3 bases removed from V and 8 bases from J, the gap between germline ends came to 23 bases. This CDR3 has 16 residues. CDR3 DNA sequence: TGTGCCAGCAGCTCGACGACGGACGGATTAACCCGCGGCTACACCTTC. It translates to CASSSTTDGLTRGYTF.

Written as DNA, the CDR3 is TGTGCCAGCAGTCCCCTGGGACAGGGCCACGAGCAGTACTTC. It translates to CASSPLGQGHEQYF. The chain joins TRBV27 to TRBJ2-7, with 9 bases matching TRBD1. V shed 5 bases, J shed 5 bases, and the junction held 7 bases outside the gene matches. Germline loops: CDR1 MNHEY, CDR2 SMNVEV (reference sequence). The CDR3 has 14 amino acids.

The V and J genes are TRBV5-1 and TRBJ2-3; no definite D call. The CDR3 is 14 residues long. The V gene's germline CDR1 is SGHRS and CDR2 YFSETQ. Trimming took off 7 bases at V and 1 base at J, with 13 bases between the two ends. The CDR3 DNA reads as TGCGCCAGCCGGGTAACGGCAGGCACAGATACGCAGTATTTT. This gives the protein CASRVTAGTDTQYF.

This chain connects TRBV4-2 to TRBJ1-4; D is uncertain. Germline CDR1 reads LGHNA; CDR2 reads YNFKEQ. There are 12 residues in the CDR3. The germline V and J ends were trimmed by 4 bases and 12 bases, with 12 bases remaining between them. CDR3 in amino acids: CASSLIGKELFF. The DNA for the CDR3 is TGTGCCAGCAGCCTAATCGGGAAGGAACTGTTTTTT.

The chain couples TRBV4-2 to TRBJ1-5; perhaps TRBD1 as D (6 bases). From germline, CDR1 is LGHNA and CDR2 YNFKEQ. Trimming took off 2 bases at V and 5 bases at J, with 10 bases between the two ends. This CDR3 spans 14 amino acids. The CDR3 reads CASSQRGIDQPQHF. For the CDR3, the DNA is TGTGCCAGCAGCCAAAGGGGGATCGATCAGCCCCAGCATTTT.

The J gene is TRBJ2-1, the V gene TRBV3-1 (or the pseudogene TRBV3-2); TRBD2 matches 7 bases. From germline, CDR1 is LGHDT and CDR2 YNNKEL (reference sequence). This CDR3 contains 17 residues. Trimming took 0 bases from V and 10 from J; bases not matched to a gene: 15. The CDR3: CASSQELGSGFKGEQFF. The CDR3 bases are TGTGCCAGCAGCCAAGAGTTGGGTAGCGGGTTTAAGGGGGAGCAGTTCTTC.

J is TRBJ2-3 and V is TRBV27; D is possibly TRBD1 or TRBD2 (5 bases each). Germline CDR1 is MNHEY and CDR2 is SMNVEV (reference sequence). CDR3 length: 16 amino acids. Trimming took off 3 bases at V and 1 base at J, with 14 bases between the two ends. The chain's CDR3 is CASSFQGERRTDTQYF. The CDR3 region has the DNA TGTGCCAGCAGTTTTCAGGGAGAGCGGCGCACAGATACGCAGTATTTT.

This chain joins TRBV2 and TRBJ2-1; weak D call: TRBD1 (6 bases). In germline, CDR1 is SNHLY, CDR2 FYNNEI. The CDR3 extends over 12 amino acids. Deletions cut 8 bases from V and 14 bases from J, with 19 bases between. The CDR3 nucleotides are TGTGCCAGCGGCCTAAGGGGGTCCGGGGAGTTCTTC. This translates into CASGLRGSGEFF. Full variable domain (rest looked up from reference TRBV2 and TRBJ2-1): EPEVTQTPSHQVTQMGQEVILRCVPISNHLYFYWYRQILGQKVEFLVSFYNNEISEKSEIFDDQFSVERPDGSNFTLKIRSTKLEDSAMYFCASGLRGSGEFFGPGTRLTVL.

The rearrangement joins TRBV19 to TRBJ1-2; the match to TRBD1 covers 7 bases. V shed 6 bases and J 1 base; nucleotides not matched to a gene: 5. The CDR3 length is 14 residues. Germline loops: CDR1 LNHDA, CDR2 SQIVND (reference sequence). CDR3 loop: CASRNQGVNYGYTF. CDR3 in DNA: TGTGCCAGTAGGAACCAGGGGGTTAACTATGGCTACACCTTC.

This clone showed up just a few times. The J gene is TRBJ2-2, the V gene TRBV7-9; D is perhaps TRBD1 or TRBD2 (5 bases each). This CDR3 is 10 amino acids long. CDR1 and CDR2 (germline): SEHNR, FQNEAQ (reference sequence). V lost 9 bases and J 7 bases, leaving 6 bases between the germline ends. CDR3: CARGDGELFF. CDR3 DNA sequence: TGTGCCAGGGGGGACGGGGAGCTGTTTTTT. The full variable domain, its missing parts supplied by reference TRBV7-9 and TRBJ2-2, is DTGVSQNPRHKITKRGQNVTFRCDPISEHNRLYWYRQTLGQGPEFLTYFQNEAQLEKSRLLSDRFSAERPKGSFSTLEIQRTEQGDSAMYLCARGDGELFFGEGSRLTVL.

This clone has a single count. This chain connects TRBV18 to TRBJ1-4, with D unresolved. V shed 6 bases and J shed 8 bases, with 19 bases lying between them. The CDR3 is made up of 15 amino acids. The germline gives CDR1 KGHSH, CDR2 LQKENI. The CDR3 loop is CASSRGVGPEEKLFF. CDR3 coding DNA: TGTGCCAGCTCCCGAGGTGTTGGGCCTGAAGAAAAACTGTTTTTT.

The chain is built from TRBV6-5 and TRBJ1-2, with 10 bases that match TRBD1. After removal of 5 bases from V and 6 bases from J, the junction contained 6 bases not matched to a gene. The CDR3 extends over 14 amino acids. Germline V lookup: CDR1 MNHEY, CDR2 SVGAGI. The CDR3 reads CASSRRQGADGYTF. The CDR3, as DNA: TGTGCCAGCAGTAGAAGACAGGGGGCGGATGGCTACACCTTC.

This clone was recorded only once. The CDR3, as DNA: TGTGCCAGCTCACCACCTAAACGGGAGCAAACTGGAAACACCATATATTTT. This gives the protein CASSPPKREQTGNTIYF. The V and J genes are TRBV18 and TRBJ1-3; D not certain. Trimming removed 0 bases at V and 2 bases at J, with 14 bases between. Germline V CDR1 and CDR2: KGHSH, LQKENI. The CDR3 contains 17 residues.

This rearrangement joins TRBV19 to TRBJ1-2, with TRBD1 as a possible D gene (6 bases). In germline, CDR1 is LNHDA, CDR2 SQIVND (reference sequence). The CDR3 runs 13 residues. Trimming left V 6 bases short and J 3 bases short, with 11 bases between. CDR3 sequence: CASSHGQYYGYTF. Here the CDR3 DNA reads TGTGCCAGTAGCCATGGACAGTACTATGGCTACACCTTC.

The V call is TRBV7-2, the J call TRBJ2-1; 7 nucleotides agree with TRBD1. Looked up from germline, CDR1 is SGHTA and CDR2 is FQGNSA. This CDR3 spans 13 amino acids. V was clipped by 5 bases and J by 10 bases; unmatched bases: 8. Here the CDR3 reads CASSTRQGLEQFF. The CDR3 bases are TGTGCCAGCAGCACCCGACAGGGCCTGGAGCAGTTCTTC.